The subject of this entry is one T cell receptor beta chain. Its specificity is unknown. Other DNA sequences from this sample encode an identical CDR3 as well. Trimming removed 3 bases at V and 0 bases at J, with 9 bases between. Germline CDR1 is SGHRS and CDR2 is YFSETQ. The CDR3 has 14 residues. With 60 Vbeta and 13 Jbeta primers, the PCR was carried out. Data came from immunoSEQ multiplex PCR; TCRdb stores just in-frame clones and leaves some out. The sample comprises over 100,000 clones, about two thirds of which are singletons, and approximately 4% rests with the top ten. This record comes from a study of cytomegalovirus exposure and HLA in healthy donors. Study results and limitations: Sequence variants that were highly shared formed a cluster that was likely a sequencing artifact. Reports indicate that TCR beta sequences accurately predicted the HLA-A and HLA-B alleles of most subjects.

The V gene is TRBV5-1, the J gene TRBJ1-1; tentative D call: TRBD1 (5 bases). The sequenced material came from PBMCs. This receptor was obtained from a man between 45 and 60 years old in good health and CMV-seropositive. The CDR3 is CASSSDSLNTEAFF. The CDR3, as DNA: TGCGCCAGCAGCTCAGACAGCCTGAACACTGAAGCTTTCTTT.